This T cell receptor (beta chain) was obtained from a study of T-cell reconstitution after alpha-beta-depleted transplantation in children. Unique molecular identifiers were used to barcode this TCRbeta library. TCRdb called the PCR reads again in MiXCR, with one record for every CDR3 protein. The repertoire holds 300,000 to 400,000 distinct CDR3 sequences, with 10% to 15% as singletons. This clonotype was picked up many times. V shed 9 bases and J shed 7 bases, with 13 bases lying between them. This CDR3 is 12 amino acids long. From germline, CDR1 is KGHDR and CDR2 SFDVKD. This receptor was taken from a human donor who donated a stem cell graft to a child with Fanconi anemia. The source was PBMCs, collected from the stem cell graft. This chain uses TRBV24-1 with TRBJ2-3; tentative D call: TRBD1 (7 bases). The CDR3 DNA reads as TGTGCCACCTCGGAGGGGGCAAATACGCAGTATTTT. Amino acid sequence: CATSEGANTQYF.